These T cell receptor beta chains were read from a single sample in a study of blood T cell repertoires in COVID-19. The assay was immunoSEQ multiplex PCR, and TCRdb's table has in-frame clones only and misses some. The table lists approximately 320,000 clones, 85% of them singletons, with roughly 7.8% in the top ten. The sample taken for sequencing was peripheral blood. These TCRs come from a human donor in a cohort sampled during active COVID-19. Each CDR3 is given with its conserved first and last residue. The D gene is left open where the match is weak. The size of a clone is reported for some rows only, either as once, few or many, or as a class for expanded clones.

abundance: .
v_gene: TRBV18
j_gene: TRBJ1-1
d_gene: .
CDR3nt: TGTGCCAGCTCACCCCGGAGCAGGGAGAACACTGAAGCTTTCTTT
CDR3aa: CASSPRSRENTEAFF

abundance: .
v_gene: TRBV19
j_gene: TRBJ2-4
d_gene: TRBD2
CDR3nt: TGTGCCAGTAGTATAGATGGCGGGACTAGCGGGGTAGCCAAAAACATTCAGTACTTC
CDR3aa: CASSIDGGTSGVAKNIQYF

abundance: .
v_gene: TRBV25-1
j_gene: TRBJ2-1
d_gene: TRBD2
CDR3nt: TGTGCCAGCAGAGGAAGGGGACTAGCGGGGGTCATCTACAATGAGCAGTTCTTC
CDR3aa: CASRGRGLAGVIYNEQFF

abundance: .
v_gene: TRBV18
j_gene: TRBJ2-6
d_gene: TRBD1
CDR3nt: TGTGCCAGCTCACTTCAGGGGGCAGGGGCCAACGTCCTGACTTTC
CDR3aa: CASSLQGAGANVLTF

abundance: few
v_gene: TRBV30
j_gene: TRBJ1-6
d_gene: .
CDR3nt: TGTGCCTTCACAGGGAGTACTAGTTCACCCCTCCACTTT
CDR3aa: CAFTGSTSSPLHF

abundance: .
v_gene: TRBV12-3/TRBV12-4
j_gene: TRBJ1-2
d_gene: TRBD1
CDR3nt: TGTGCCAGCAGACTAGGGGGCGGCTATGGCTACACCTTC
CDR3aa: CASRLGGGYGYTF

abundance: .
v_gene: TRBV3-1/TRBV3-2
j_gene: TRBJ1-2
d_gene: .
CDR3nt: TGTGCCAGCAGCCCTTCAGGGATTGTTGGGGGCTACACCTTC
CDR3aa: CASSPSGIVGGYTF

abundance: few
v_gene: TRBV23-1
j_gene: TRBJ1-2
d_gene: .
CDR3nt: TGCGCCAGTCTTGGACACCCTTACTATGGCTACACCTTC
CDR3aa: CASLGHPYYGYTF

abundance: .
v_gene: TRBV10-2
j_gene: TRBJ1-1
d_gene: .
CDR3nt: TGCGCCAGCAGTGAGCCGGCGGGACGGAGAACTGAAGCTTTCTTT
CDR3aa: CASSEPAGRRTEAFF

abundance: once
v_gene: TRBV3-1/TRBV3-2
j_gene: TRBJ2-3
d_gene: TRBD2
CDR3nt: TGTGCCAGCAGCCAAGGGCTAGCGGGGGGGGGATCGTTAACCACAGATACGCAGTATTTT
CDR3aa: CASSQGLAGGGSLTTDTQYF

abundance: once
v_gene: TRBV5-5
j_gene: TRBJ2-4
d_gene: .
CDR3nt: TGTGCCACAGGGACACTAGCCAAAAACATTCAGTACTTC
CDR3aa: CATGTLAKNIQYF

abundance: .
v_gene: TRBV6-6
j_gene: TRBJ2-6
d_gene: .
CDR3nt: TGTGCCAGCAGATCGACTGGAATCTCTGGGGCCAACGTCCTGACTTTC
CDR3aa: CASRSTGISGANVLTF

abundance: .
v_gene: TRBV12-3/TRBV12-4
j_gene: TRBJ1-4
d_gene: .
CDR3nt: TGTGCCAGCAGTTTATCGGGGGAGAAACTGTTTTTT
CDR3aa: CASSLSGEKLFF

abundance: .
v_gene: TRBV19
j_gene: TRBJ2-3
d_gene: .
CDR3nt: TGTGCCAGCCGGGGGAGGGGGAGCACAGATACGCAGTATTTT
CDR3aa: CASRGRGSTDTQYF

abundance: .
v_gene: TRBV7-9
j_gene: TRBJ1-1
d_gene: TRBD1
CDR3nt: TGTGCCAGCAGCTTAGGCGACAGGGGCGGCACTGAAGCTTTCTTT
CDR3aa: CASSLGDRGGTEAFF

abundance: .
v_gene: TRBV7-3
j_gene: TRBJ1-2
d_gene: .
CDR3nt: TGTGCCAGCAGTTATTCAGCTGGGGACACCCCAGAGGGCTACACCTTC
CDR3aa: CASSYSAGDTPEGYTF

abundance: .
v_gene: TRBV7-3
j_gene: TRBJ1-1
d_gene: TRBD1
CDR3nt: TGTGCCAGCAGCCGCAACCTGTTATCCGGGACAGGGGGTCCGAACACTGAAGCTTTCTTT
CDR3aa: CASSRNLLSGTGGPNTEAFF

abundance: .
v_gene: TRBV15
j_gene: TRBJ1-2
d_gene: .
CDR3nt: TGTGCCACCAGCAGAGAGAGGGAGGGTGGCTACACCTTC
CDR3aa: CATSREREGGYTF

abundance: once
v_gene: TRBV3-1/TRBV3-2
j_gene: TRBJ1-2
d_gene: TRBD1
CDR3nt: TGTGCCAGCAGCCAGGGACAGACTAACTATGGCTACACCTTC
CDR3aa: CASSQGQTNYGYTF

abundance: .
v_gene: TRBV9
j_gene: TRBJ1-3
d_gene: .
CDR3nt: TGTGCCAGCAGCTCCGGGTTATCTGGAAACACCATATATTTT
CDR3aa: CASSSGLSGNTIYF

abundance: .
v_gene: TRBV5-1
j_gene: TRBJ1-2
d_gene: .
CDR3nt: TGCGCCAGCAGCTTGGACAGTATCTATGGCTACACCTTC
CDR3aa: CASSLDSIYGYTF

abundance: .
v_gene: TRBV7-3
j_gene: TRBJ2-2
d_gene: TRBD1
CDR3nt: TGTGCCAGCAGCTTGGCACAGGGGGCTTCCGGGGAGCTGTTTTTT
CDR3aa: CASSLAQGASGELFF

abundance: .
v_gene: TRBV24-1
j_gene: TRBJ1-2
d_gene: .
CDR3nt: TGTGCCACCAGTGACAGGGGTTACTATGGCTACACCTTC
CDR3aa: CATSDRGYYGYTF

abundance: .
v_gene: TRBV24-1
j_gene: TRBJ1-5
d_gene: .
CDR3nt: TGTGCCACCAGCGGACAGAGCAATCAGCCCCAGCATTTT
CDR3aa: CATSGQSNQPQHF

abundance: few
v_gene: TRBV24-1
j_gene: TRBJ2-1
d_gene: .
CDR3nt: TGTGCCACCAGCCACCCGGACAGGAGGGATGAGCAGTTCTTC
CDR3aa: CATSHPDRRDEQFF

abundance: .
v_gene: TRBV5-1
j_gene: TRBJ1-4
d_gene: .
CDR3nt: TGCGCCAGCAGCGGAACCGGGACTTCGGGTGAAAAACTGTTTTTT
CDR3aa: CASSGTGTSGEKLFF

abundance: .
v_gene: TRBV24-1
j_gene: TRBJ2-1
d_gene: .
CDR3nt: TGTGCCACCAGCCAGACAGGATACAATGAGCAGTTCTTC
CDR3aa: CATSQTGYNEQFF

abundance: .
v_gene: TRBV25-1
j_gene: TRBJ2-3
d_gene: TRBD1
CDR3nt: TGTGCCAGCAGTGCAAGACAGGGGTACACAGATACGCAGTATTTT
CDR3aa: CASSARQGYTDTQYF

abundance: .
v_gene: TRBV3-1/TRBV3-2
j_gene: TRBJ2-1
d_gene: TRBD1
CDR3nt: TGTGCCAGCACACTAGAGAGACAGGGTCTCCATGAGCAGTTCTTC
CDR3aa: CASTLERQGLHEQFF

abundance: .
v_gene: TRBV27
j_gene: TRBJ1-1
d_gene: TRBD1
CDR3nt: TGTGCCAGCAGTGACCTTGGGACAGGGCGCGCGGAAGCTTTCTTT
CDR3aa: CASSDLGTGRAEAFF

abundance: .
v_gene: TRBV6-5
j_gene: TRBJ1-2
d_gene: .
CDR3nt: TGTGCCGCAGGGGTAAAGTATGGCTACACCTTC
CDR3aa: CAAGVKYGYTF

abundance: .
v_gene: TRBV21-1
j_gene: TRBJ1-2
d_gene: .
CDR3nt: TGTGCCAGCACTGACAGGGTAGACGGCTACACCTTC
CDR3aa: CASTDRVDGYTF

abundance: .
v_gene: TRBV10-3
j_gene: TRBJ1-2
d_gene: TRBD1
CDR3nt: TGTGCCATCAGAGAAACAGGGGACGGAAATGGCTACACCTTC
CDR3aa: CAIRETGDGNGYTF

abundance: .
v_gene: TRBV4-1
j_gene: TRBJ2-7
d_gene: TRBD1
CDR3nt: TGCGCCAGCAGCCCAACGGGGACAGCAACCTACGAGCAGTACTTC
CDR3aa: CASSPTGTATYEQYF

abundance: once
v_gene: TRBV7-9
j_gene: TRBJ2-7
d_gene: .
CDR3nt: TGTGCCAGCAGCTCCGACAGATCCAACGAGCAGTACTTC
CDR3aa: CASSSDRSNEQYF

abundance: .
v_gene: TRBV5-1
j_gene: TRBJ2-1
d_gene: TRBD2
CDR3nt: TGCGCCAGCAGCTCAGGGACTAGCGTTTTCGATGAGCAGTTCTTC
CDR3aa: CASSSGTSVFDEQFF

abundance: .
v_gene: TRBV6-1
j_gene: TRBJ2-1
d_gene: TRBD2
CDR3nt: TGTGCCAGCAGTGATTCTCGGACTAGCGGGAACAATGAGCAGTTCTTC
CDR3aa: CASSDSRTSGNNEQFF

abundance: once
v_gene: TRBV20-1
j_gene: TRBJ1-1
d_gene: .
CDR3nt: TGCAGTGCTACTCGGACAGAAGCTTTCTTT
CDR3aa: CSATRTEAFF

abundance: .
v_gene: TRBV7-2
j_gene: TRBJ2-7
d_gene: .
CDR3nt: TGTGCCAGCCACCGTGGCGGAACCTACGAGCAGTACTTC
CDR3aa: CASHRGGTYEQYF

abundance: .
v_gene: TRBV6-1
j_gene: TRBJ1-2
d_gene: .
CDR3nt: TGTGCCAGCAGTGAGGGGACATTGGCCGATGGCTACACCTTC
CDR3aa: CASSEGTLADGYTF

abundance: .
v_gene: TRBV11-2
j_gene: TRBJ2-1
d_gene: .
CDR3nt: TGTGCCAGCAGCATGCTCCGGGGGAATGAGCAGTTCTTC
CDR3aa: CASSMLRGNEQFF

abundance: .
v_gene: TRBV19
j_gene: TRBJ2-3
d_gene: .
CDR3nt: TGTGCCAGTAACGACAGAGATACGCAGTATTTT
CDR3aa: CASNDRDTQYF

abundance: .
v_gene: TRBV2
j_gene: TRBJ1-1
d_gene: .
CDR3nt: TGTGCCAGCTGCCGGGAGATGAACACTGAAGCTTTCTTT
CDR3aa: CASCREMNTEAFF

abundance: .
v_gene: TRBV2
j_gene: TRBJ1-1
d_gene: TRBD1
CDR3nt: TGTGCCAGCGGACAGGGGGTCAACACTGAAGCTTTCTTT
CDR3aa: CASGQGVNTEAFF

abundance: .
v_gene: TRBV9
j_gene: TRBJ1-4
d_gene: .
CDR3nt: TGTGCCAGCAGCGTGGGGCGGGGTGAAAAACTGTTTTTT
CDR3aa: CASSVGRGEKLFF

abundance: .
v_gene: TRBV11-2
j_gene: TRBJ1-1
d_gene: .
CDR3nt: TGTGCCAGCAGCCGGACAGTGAACACTGAAGCTTTCTTT
CDR3aa: CASSRTVNTEAFF

abundance: .
v_gene: TRBV5-1
j_gene: TRBJ1-2
d_gene: .
CDR3nt: TGCGCCAGCAGCTTGGCCAGTCAGACACCTATAACCTTC
CDR3aa: CASSLASQTPITF

abundance: .
v_gene: TRBV5-4
j_gene: TRBJ1-4
d_gene: TRBD1
CDR3nt: TGTGCCAGCAGCTCCCGGGACAGTGGTGAAAAACTGTTTTTT
CDR3aa: CASSSRDSGEKLFF

abundance: .
v_gene: TRBV7-2
j_gene: TRBJ1-1
d_gene: TRBD1
CDR3nt: TGTGCCAGCAGCTTAGCGGGACAGGGAGGAGAAGCTTTCTTT
CDR3aa: CASSLAGQGGEAFF

abundance: .
v_gene: TRBV19
j_gene: TRBJ1-1
d_gene: .
CDR3nt: TGTGCCAGTAGTATAGATGCGAACACAGCTTCTGAAGCTTTCTTT
CDR3aa: CASSIDANTASEAFF

abundance: .
v_gene: TRBV10-3
j_gene: TRBJ1-3
d_gene: .
CDR3nt: TGTGCTTCCGGGGGGTCGGGATTAGGTGGAAACACCATATATTTT
CDR3aa: CASGGSGLGGNTIYF

abundance: .
v_gene: TRBV12-3/TRBV12-4
j_gene: TRBJ1-6
d_gene: .
CDR3nt: TGTGCCAGCAGTGGACTACCGAATTCACCCCTCCACTTT
CDR3aa: CASSGLPNSPLHF

abundance: .
v_gene: TRBV12-3/TRBV12-4
j_gene: TRBJ2-7
d_gene: .
CDR3nt: TGTGCCAGCAGTTTGGGCAGTTCTAACGAGCAGTACTTC
CDR3aa: CASSLGSSNEQYF